What follows are 25 T cell receptor beta chains derived from one specimen sequenced in a study of cytotoxic CD8 clonotypes in ibrutinib-treated CLL. Sequencing was performed with immunoSEQ multiplex PCR; in TCRdb, only in-frame clones are kept and a portion is missing. The repertoire holds roughly 250,000 clones, with around 70% as singletons. The material sequenced was PBMCs, taken after 24 months of ibrutinib treatment. Every receptor here comes from a human donor with chronic lymphocytic leukemia.

This clone was observed a handful of times. CDR3 nucleotide sequence: TGCAGTGCCATACCTGGGGGCACGCAGTATTTT. Residues: CSAIPGGTQYF. The chain has TRBV20-1 and TRBJ2-3, with D perhaps matching TRBD1 (6 bases). The CDR3 spans 11 residues. V was trimmed by 6 bases and J by 9 bases, leaving 13 bases between them. The V gene's germline CDR1 is DFQATT and CDR2 SNEGSKA (reference sequence).

CDR3: CASSSSRGTRNSGANVLTF. CDR3 in DNA: TGTGCCAGCAGTTCGTCTCGGGGCACTCGTAACTCTGGGGCCAACGTCCTGACTTTC. V is TRBV28 and J is TRBJ2-6, with D possibly being TRBD1 or TRBD2 (5 bases each). Trimming shortened V by 4 bases and J by 0 bases, and 19 bases separated the two germline ends. This CDR3 is 19 amino acids long. The germline V gene has CDR1 MDHEN and CDR2 SYDVKM.

This clone appeared once. The CDR3 DNA reads TGTGCCAGCAGTCCGGGGACAGCAAGACCCCTTTTGGAGCAGTACTTC. Translating it yields CASSPGTARPLLEQYF. The chain recombines TRBV27 with TRBJ2-7; 7 nucleotides line up with TRBD1. The CDR3 sequence is 16 residues long. With V trimmed by 5 bases and J by 7 bases, 17 bases remained unmatched. Germline CDR1 reads MNHEY; CDR2 reads SMNVEV (reference sequence).

The chain is built from TRBV6-5 and TRBJ1-1, with TRBD1 matching 10 bases. Losses at the gene ends were 6 bases for V and 1 base for J; bases not matched to a gene: 8. The CDR3 consists of 16 residues. From germline, CDR1 is MNHEY and CDR2 SVGAGI. CDR3 bases: TGTGCCAGCAGGTACGGGACAGGGGCTCCGAACACTGAAGCTTTCTTT. Amino acids: CASRYGTGAPNTEAFF.

The V call is TRBV28, the J call TRBJ2-6; no reliable D call. CDR1 and CDR2 (germline): MDHEN, SYDVKM. The V gene lost 7 bases and the J gene lost 0 bases, with 13 bases spanning the gap. CDR3 length equals 16 residues. CDR3 in amino acids: CASIENLSSGANVLTF. The CDR3 DNA follows: TGTGCCAGCATCGAGAATCTTTCCTCTGGGGCCAACGTCCTGACTTTC.

This clone was detected only a few times. The chain joins TRBV5-1 to TRBJ1-2; D remains unclear. This CDR3 has 15 residues. Germline V gives CDR1 SGHRS, CDR2 YFSETQ. Trimming shortened V by 1 base and J by 0 bases, and 10 bases separated the two germline ends. The CDR3 DNA reads as TGCGCCAGCAGCTTGTTCGAAGATTCTAACTATGGCTACACCTTC. It translates to CASSLFEDSNYGYTF.

The chain couples TRBV7-2 to TRBJ2-3; D gene unclear. This CDR3 spans 14 amino acids. V was cut by 1 base and J by 4 bases, with 9 bases left in between. The germline CDR1 and CDR2 sequences are SGHTA and FQGNSA. The CDR3 loop reads CASSLGSWADTQYF. CDR3 sequence (DNA): TGTGCCAGCAGCTTAGGATCATGGGCAGATACGCAGTATTTT.

The count of this clone is one. The CDR3 region has the DNA TGCAGCGTTGAACCTTCTAGCGGGGTTGACAACGAGCAGTACTTC. Its protein product is CSVEPSSGVDNEQYF. The chain links TRBV29-1 to TRBJ2-7; TRBD2 aligns across 9 bases. The CDR3 covers 15 residues. V was clipped by 2 bases and J by 5 bases; unmatched bases: 10. Looked up from germline, CDR1 is SQVTM and CDR2 is ANQGSEA.

This clone was detected a few times. This chain links TRBV19 with TRBJ2-2; tentative D call: TRBD1 (6 bases). Trimming left V 5 bases short and J 5 bases short, with 9 bases between. CDR3 length: 13 amino acids. Germline CDR1 LNHDA, CDR2 SQIVND (reference sequence). The CDR3: CASSPQGTGELFF. In nucleotides, the CDR3 is TGTGCCAGTAGTCCACAGGGTACCGGGGAGCTGTTTTTT.

The chain is built from TRBV9 and TRBJ1-2; TRBD1 is a possible D gene (6 bases). The V gene's germline CDR1 is SGDLS and CDR2 YYNGEE. Trimming shortened V by 2 bases and J by 4 bases, and 15 bases separated the two germline ends. The CDR3 totals 15 residues. The CDR3 bases are TGTGCCAGCAGCGTCGCGCCCGGACAGCTCTATGGCTACACCTTC. It encodes CASSVAPGQLYGYTF.

This clone was seen a few times. Different DNA sequences within this sample yield the same CDR3. The chain is built from TRBV4-2 and TRBJ1-1; no firm D call. The length of the CDR3 is 13 residues. Germline CDR1 and CDR2: LGHNA and YNFKEQ. Trimming left V 1 base short and J 2 bases short, with 5 bases between. CDR3 in DNA: TGTGCCAGCAGCCAAGGCGGAAACACTGAAGCTTTCTTT. Amino acids: CASSQGGNTEAFF.

The chain combines TRBV5-1 with TRBJ2-2; 11 nucleotides align to TRBD2. V lost 5 bases, J lost 0 bases, and 6 bases stayed unmatched. Per germline, CDR1 SGHRS and CDR2 YFSETQ. The CDR3 contains 17 residues. The CDR3 coding sequence is TGCGCCAGCAGGGTCGGGACTAGCGGATCGAACACCGGGGAGCTGTTTTTT. This codes for CASRVGTSGSNTGELFF.

This clone was picked up a small number of times. The chain uses TRBV28 and TRBJ1-2, with TRBD1 matching over 8 bases. This CDR3 has 16 residues. The V segment lost 4 bases and the J segment 0 bases; nucleotides outside the gene matches: 7. Germline loops: CDR1 MDHEN, CDR2 SYDVKM. CDR3 in DNA: TGTGCCAGCAGTTCATCCGGGACAGGAACTAACTATGGCTACACCTTC. Its translation: CASSSSGTGTNYGYTF.

The chain is built from TRBV19 and TRBJ1-2; tentative D call: TRBD1 (5 bases). The CDR3 runs 14 residues. Trimming took 3 bases from V and 8 from J, leaving 16 bases between them. The germline CDR1 and CDR2 sequences are LNHDA and SQIVND (reference sequence). The CDR3, as DNA: TGTGCCAGTAGTATTCCGGGACTGGGAAGGGGCTACACCTTC. Residues: CASSIPGLGRGYTF.

The chain is built from TRBV28 and TRBJ2-7; maybe TRBD2 (6 bases). V lost 10 bases, J lost 0 bases, and 13 bases lay in between. Germline assignment: CDR1 MDHEN and CDR2 SYDVKM. The CDR3 loop spans 13 amino acids. This chain's CDR3 is CATRGGSSYEQYF. Written as DNA, the CDR3 is TGTGCCACCCGGGGAGGAAGCTCCTACGAGCAGTACTTC.

The chain joins TRBV18 to TRBJ2-6; 8 positions agree with TRBD1. V was pared by 3 bases and J by 0 bases, with 1 base of the junction left unmatched. Germline values: CDR1 KGHSH, CDR2 LQKENI. This CDR3 has 16 residues. CDR3 region: CASSPDRVSGANVLTF. The CDR3 DNA is TGTGCCAGCTCACCGGACAGGGTCTCTGGGGCCAACGTCCTGACTTTC.

This clone was counted only a few times. The CDR3 nucleotides are TGTGCCAGCAGCTATCAGCTCAGGGGGGACCACGAGCAGTACTTC. This gives the protein CASSYQLRGDHEQYF. The chain links TRBV7-9 to TRBJ2-7, with a tentative D call TRBD1 (7 bases). The CDR3 runs to 15 residues. Trimming removed 4 bases at V and 5 bases at J, with 18 bases between. Germline assignment: CDR1 SEHNR and CDR2 FQNEAQ (reference sequence).

The chain recombines TRBV25-1 with TRBJ1-1; D gene ambiguous. V was cut by 9 bases and J by 4 bases, with 15 bases left in between. CDR1 MGHDK and CDR2 SYGVNS come from the germline V gene. The CDR3 length is 13 residues. The CDR3 loop is CASQTRRTTEAFF. In nucleotides, the CDR3 is TGTGCCAGTCAAACTCGGAGGACCACTGAAGCTTTCTTT.

The rearrangement links TRBV5-8 to TRBJ1-1, with D unclear. V was shortened by 7 bases and J by 6 bases, with 16 bases between the two germline ends. This CDR3 comprises 13 residues. Germline lookup yields CDR1 SGHTS and CDR2 YDEGEE. CDR3: CASARWAIPEAFF. As DNA, the CDR3 is TGTGCCAGCGCGAGGTGGGCCATCCCTGAAGCTTTCTTT.

V is TRBV12-5 and J is TRBJ1-2; D gene ambiguous. V was shortened by 5 bases and J by 2 bases, with 9 bases between the two germline ends. The CDR3 covers 13 residues. The germline CDR1 and CDR2 sequences are LGHNT and FRNRAP. The CDR3 reads CASGRDRNYGYTF. The DNA for the CDR3 is TGTGCTAGTGGTCGAGACCGCAACTATGGCTACACCTTC.

This clone was found a few times. This sequence joins TRBV6-5 and TRBJ1-5; no clear D. This CDR3 is built from 15 residues. The V and J ends lost 6 bases and 4 bases respectively, with 16 bases between them. Germline CDR1 is MNHEY and CDR2 is SVGAGI. The CDR3 protein is CASSQQPGANQPQHF. CDR3 DNA sequence: TGTGCCAGCAGCCAACAGCCGGGAGCTAATCAGCCCCAGCATTTT.

J is TRBJ2-7 and V is TRBV6-6; D uncertain. The CDR3 runs 14 residues. The ends were cut back, 0 bases at V and 3 bases at J, with 9 bases in the middle. Germline CDR1 reads MNHNY; CDR2 reads SVGAGI (reference sequence). CDR3 DNA: TGTGCCAGCAGTTACTCGAGTCCGGGCTACGAGCAGTACTTC. The encoded protein is CASSYSSPGYEQYF.

This clone has only a few counts. The genes are TRBV7-2 and TRBJ1-5; D is unclear. The germline gives CDR1 SGHTA, CDR2 FQGNSA. The CDR3 spans 13 residues. V dropped 4 bases and J dropped 5 bases, with 9 bases sitting between them. This CDR3 reads CASSSGPDQPQHF. The DNA of the CDR3 is TGTGCCAGCAGCTCCGGGCCGGATCAGCCCCAGCATTTT.

The table lists this clone with a count of one. The genes are TRBV13 and TRBJ2-3; 7 positions match TRBD2. This CDR3 contains 13 residues. V gave up 2 bases and J gave up 6 bases; unmatched junction bases: 2. Germline lookup yields CDR1 PRHDT and CDR2 FYEKMQ (reference sequence). CDR3 DNA sequence: TGTGCCAGCAGCTTAACTAGCGTGGATACGCAGTATTTT. This gives the protein CASSLTSVDTQYF.

The gene calls are TRBV5-1 and TRBJ2-1; 9 bases match TRBD1. The CDR3 contains 19 residues. The germline V gene has CDR1 SGHRS and CDR2 YFSETQ. J was trimmed by 6 bases and V by 0 bases; bases with no gene match: 16. CDR3 amino acids: CASSLGTGAVSRTSNEQFF. The CDR3 region has the DNA TGCGCCAGCAGCTTGGGGACAGGGGCAGTCTCGCGAACAAGCAATGAGCAGTTCTTC.